Following are 10 T cell receptor beta chains from one sample sequenced in a study of cytomegalovirus exposure and HLA in healthy donors. PCR used 60 Vbeta primers and 13 Jbeta primers. Some clones are missing from TCRdb's copy, which holds only in-frame ones; the method was immunoSEQ multiplex PCR. The sample records over 150,000 clones, less than 90% being singletons. Sequenced input: PBMCs. Source of these receptors: a man aged 45-60 years in good health and CMV-seronegative.

This chain connects TRBV4-3 to TRBJ2-1, with unresolved D. Germline V CDR1 and CDR2: LGHNA, YSLEER. The CDR3 has 16 residues. V was pared by 1 base and J by 0 bases, with 10 bases between. CDR3 DNA: TGCGCCAGCAGCCAAGCCGACTCGAGCTCCTACAATGAGCAGTTCTTC. Its translation is CASSQADSSSYNEQFF.

This chain connects TRBV27 to TRBJ1-2, with 7 nucleotides matching TRBD1. Trimming took 5 bases from V and 4 from J; bases not matched to a gene: 10. The CDR3 covers 15 residues. The germline V gene encodes CDR1 MNHEY and CDR2 SMNVEV (reference sequence). The CDR3 DNA follows: TGTGCCAGCAGTAACGCCCCGGGACAGCCCTATGGCTACACCTTC. It is translated as CASSNAPGQPYGYTF.

The chain joins TRBV7-9 to TRBJ1-4, with D perhaps TRBD1 (5 bases). The CDR3 covers 13 residues. Germline CDR1 and CDR2: SEHNR and FQNEAQ (reference sequence). The V end was cut by 11 bases, the J end by 8 bases, with 18 bases between. The chain's CDR3 is CAGGSGGGEKLFF. CDR3 DNA sequence: TGTGCCGGCGGGTCCGGGGGAGGAGAAAAACTGTTTTTT.

The chain links TRBV28 to TRBJ2-2; 10 bases agree with TRBD2. The CDR3 covers 16 residues. With 5 bases clipped from V and 2 bases from J, the junction kept 5 bases outside the gene matches. Germline CDR1 MDHEN, CDR2 SYDVKM. The CDR3 region is CASSPGTSANTGELFF. In DNA form, the CDR3 reads TGTGCCAGCAGTCCAGGGACTAGCGCAAACACCGGGGAGCTGTTTTTT.

This clone has a handful of counts. The J gene is TRBJ1-4, the V gene TRBV6-4, with 9 bases lining up with TRBD1. Germline CDR1 MRHNA, CDR2 SNTAGT. J gave up 8 bases and V 0 bases, and 4 bases lay outside the gene matches. The CDR3 covers 15 residues. The CDR3 bases are TGTGCCAGCAGTGACTCAGGGACAGGGAACGAAAAACTGTTTTTT. Protein: CASSDSGTGNEKLFF.

The V gene is TRBV7-2, the J gene TRBJ2-3; 7 positions match TRBD1. After removal of 1 base from V and 3 bases from J, the junction contained 10 bases not matched to a gene. This CDR3 is 17 amino acids long. Germline V lookup: CDR1 SGHTA, CDR2 FQGNSA. The CDR3 spells CASSLVARDRVTDTQYF. The DNA of the CDR3 is TGTGCCAGCAGCTTAGTCGCGAGAGACAGGGTTACAGATACGCAGTATTTT.

The chain joins TRBV4-3 to TRBJ1-3; maybe TRBD1 (6 bases). The CDR3 is 15 amino acids. The germline V gene encodes CDR1 LGHNA and CDR2 YSLEER. The V and J ends lost 4 bases and 2 bases respectively, with 12 bases between them. The chain's CDR3 is CASSLQHRAGNTIYF. The CDR3 nucleotides read TGCGCCAGCAGCCTACAGCACAGGGCTGGAAACACCATATATTTT.

The chain recombines TRBV10-3 with TRBJ2-7; 11 bases match TRBD1. V lost 8 bases, J lost 5 bases, and 5 bases stayed unmatched. This CDR3 is built from 13 residues. The V gene's germline CDR1 is ENHRY and CDR2 SYGVKD. The CDR3 DNA is TGTGCCATCCGGGGACAGGGGGGCGACGAGCAGTACTTC. It encodes CAIRGQGGDEQYF.

This chain links TRBV9 with TRBJ2-1; 13 positions agree with TRBD2. In germline, CDR1 is SGDLS, CDR2 YYNGEE. Unmatched junction bases numbered 8, after V lost 4 bases and J lost 1 base. The CDR3 is 18 amino acids. For the CDR3, the DNA is TGTGCCAGCAGCACCCGACTAGCGGGGGGAAAATCCTACAATGAGCAGTTCTTC. It yields the protein CASSTRLAGGKSYNEQFF.

This rearrangement joins TRBV27 to TRBJ1-6; maybe TRBD1 (5 bases). The CDR3 length is 16 residues. Per the germline V gene, CDR1 is MNHEY and CDR2 is SMNVEV (reference sequence). Trimming left V 0 bases short and J 5 bases short, with 11 bases between. CDR3 residues: CASSLSDNWNNSPLHF. CDR3 nucleotide sequence: TGTGCCAGCAGTTTATCGGACAATTGGAATAATTCACCCCTCCACTTT.